This TCR beta chain emerged from a study of CD4+ T cells in melanoma. Study results and limitations: CD8+ T cell, macrophage and B cell function reportedly correlated with neoantigen-specific CD4+ T cells. Diverse differentiation states were reported for melanoma neoantigen-specific CD4+ T cells.

The repertoire was sequenced with immunoSEQ multiplex PCR; TCRdb's copy has only in-frame clones and lacks some. Among fewer than 11,000 clones, nearly 80% were seen once, and the ten largest hold around 21%. On this clone: Its specificity is unknown.

Germline CDR1 SQVTM, CDR2 ANQGSEA. Deletions cut 5 bases from V and 7 bases from J, with 15 bases between. The CDR3 runs to 12 residues. The clonotype comes from a human donor with melanoma. The specimen was cells from a culture (not recorded whether cultured in vitro). This rearrangement joins TRBV29-1 to TRBJ2-7; D is undetermined. In DNA, the CDR3 is TGCAGCGTTTTAACAGTGAGATGGGAGCAGTACTTC. It translates to CSVLTVRWEQYF.